This TCR beta chain was retrieved from a study of blood T cells in healthy people across ages. Then a second PCR, running about 6 to 11 cycles, was carried out with a sample-barcoded 5' primer and a J-beta primer mix. Using its own MiXCR run on the 5' RACE reads, TCRdb lists one record per CDR3 protein. The data contain 800,000 or so distinct CDR3 sequences, around two thirds of them singletons. Germline V gene lookup returns CDR1 SNHLY and CDR2 FYNNEI. Between the trimmed V and J ends, which lost 6 bases and 7 bases, there was a span of 6 bases. This CDR3 contains 10 residues. This clonotype was sampled from a man aged 25-45 years in good health. The sample comprised blood. V is TRBV2 and J is TRBJ1-1; weak D call: TRBD1 (6 bases). As DNA, the CDR3 is TGTGCCAGCAGCAGGGGTGAAGCTTTCTTT. Amino acid sequence: CASSRGEAFF.